One and the same sample provided the 32 T cell receptor beta chains below, sequenced in a study of long-term antiretroviral therapy in people with HIV (dated by TCRdb to between 2022 and 2023). Sequencing of the TRB variable region was done with the immunoSEQ hsTCRB v3.0 assay at survey level resolution. TCRdb took over this immuneACCESS table, retaining in-frame rearrangements with V and J assigned. Such tables are incomplete; in checked studies, under half of the missing clones stem from an unresolved V gene, and the remainder is unexplained. The sample table records roughly 14,000 clones; nearly 85% of these occur just once. The top ten clonotypes cover around a sixth of the sample. The sample in question was unsorted PBMCs, obtained 1.8 years before starting antiretroviral therapy. The origin of the receptors is a woman aged 35 to 49 with HIV.

The chain combines TRBV5-1 with TRBJ2-4, with 8 bases identical to TRBD1. The CDR3 totals 16 residues. After removal of 4 bases from V and 1 base from J, the junction contained 7 bases not matched to a gene. The V gene's germline CDR1 is SGHRS and CDR2 YFSETQ. CDR3 loop: CASSPPTGAAKNIQYF. The CDR3 DNA is TGCGCCAGCAGCCCCCCGACAGGGGCGGCCAAAAACATTCAGTACTTC.

The chain joins TRBV28 to TRBJ2-5, with 13 bases lining up with TRBD2. The CDR3 is 17 residues long. The V and J ends lost 6 bases and 5 bases, in that order; junction bases with no gene match: 12. Looked up from germline, CDR1 is MDHEN and CDR2 is SYDVKM. CDR3 sequence reads: CASSSERGLAGRETQYF. CDR3 bases: TGTGCCAGCAGCTCTGAGAGGGGACTAGCGGGAAGGGAGACCCAGTACTTC.

The rearrangement links TRBV4-1 to TRBJ2-1; tentatively, D is TRBD1 (6 bases). CDR3 length equals 17 residues. Germline CDR1 MGHRA, CDR2 YSYEKL. V lost 3 bases and J lost 0, with 15 bases in between. For the CDR3, the DNA is TGCGCCAGCAGCCAGCAAATTACAGGGTCCTCCTACAATGAGCAGTTCTTC. It is translated as CASSQQITGSSYNEQFF.

The gene calls are TRBV4-3 and TRBJ2-7; D possibly uses TRBD1 or TRBD2 (5 bases each). The germline V and J ends were trimmed by 0 bases and 3 bases, with 12 bases remaining between them. This CDR3 is built from 15 residues. CDR1 LGHNA and CDR2 YSLEER come from the germline V gene. The DNA of the CDR3 is TGCGCCAGCAGCCAAGATATGTGGGACGGCTACGAGCAGTACTTC. Amino acid sequence: CASSQDMWDGYEQYF.

This clone has a single count. This sequence joins TRBV28 and TRBJ2-7; 12 bases line up with TRBD2. The germline V gene has CDR1 MDHEN and CDR2 SYDVKM. The CDR3 has 14 amino acids. With V trimmed by 8 bases and J by 5 bases, 7 bases remained unmatched. The CDR3 region has the DNA TGTGCCAGCCTGACTAGCGGGAGTAACCACGAGCAGTACTTC. Translated, it gives CASLTSGSNHEQYF. Variable domain in full (rest from reference TRBV28 and TRBJ2-7): DVKVTQSSRYLVKRTGEKVFLECVQDMDHENMFWYRQDPGLGLRLIYFSYDVKMKEKGDIPEGYSVSREKKERFSLILESASTNQTSMYLCASLTSGSNHEQYFGPGTRLTVT.

The chain carries TRBV11-2 and TRBJ2-7; 7 bases map to TRBD1. The CDR3 spans 14 residues. From germline, CDR1 is SGHAT and CDR2 FQNNGV. V shed 5 bases, J shed 4 bases, and the junction held 8 bases outside the gene matches. The CDR3 nucleotides read TGTGCCAGCAGCCTACAGGGGAACCAATACGAGCAGTACTTC. Translating it yields CASSLQGNQYEQYF.

The rearrangement joins TRBV28 to TRBJ2-5; 7 bases are shared with TRBD2. The CDR3 extends over 15 amino acids. V shed 2 bases and J 7 bases; nucleotides not matched to a gene: 10. Germline V CDR1 and CDR2: MDHEN, SYDVKM. In DNA form, the CDR3 reads TGTGCCAGCAGTTTACGCGAGGGAGGGAGGGGGACCCAGTACTTC. This translates into CASSLREGGRGTQYF.

The chain joins TRBV21-1 to TRBJ1-1; the table's D call, TRBD1, has no DNA check behind it. TRBV21-1 is reported as a pseudogene. The CDR3 contains 17 residues. The CDR3 reads CASSKLGGGQGDTEAFF. DNA of the CDR3: TGTGCCAGCAGCAAATTAGGGGGAGGACAGGGCGACACTGAAGCTTTCTTT.

This clone was seen a single time. This chain joins TRBV28 and TRBJ2-7, with D possibly matching TRBD1 (5 bases). The V end was cut by 3 bases, the J end by 6 bases, with 12 bases between. The germline gives CDR1 MDHEN, CDR2 SYDVKM. This CDR3 spans 13 amino acids. The CDR3 reads CASSFYQGFEQYF. The CDR3 coding sequence is TGTGCCAGCAGTTTCTACCAGGGTTTCGAGCAGTACTTC.

The V and J genes are TRBV10-3 and TRBJ2-7; TRBD1 matches 8 bases. There are 14 residues in the CDR3. Per germline, CDR1 ENHRY and CDR2 SYGVKD. After removal of 4 bases from V and 2 bases from J, the junction contained 4 bases not matched to a gene. CDR3 DNA: TGTGCCATCAGTGGCGGGACAGGAGCCTACGAGCAGTACTTC. It codes for CAISGGTGAYEQYF.

The gene calls are TRBV7-2 and TRBJ1-1, with 7 nucleotides matching TRBD1. CDR1 is SGHTA, CDR2 FQGNSA, per germline. J lost 2 bases, V lost 4 bases, and 10 bases had no gene match. The CDR3 length is 16 residues. The CDR3 region has the DNA TGTGCCAGCAGCTGGTGGGGGACAGCGTACAACACTGAAGCTTTCTTT. This codes for CASSWWGTAYNTEAFF.

The CDR3: CASSQDSWYTEAFF. The CDR3 DNA is TGCGCCAGCAGCCAAGATAGTTGGTACACTGAAGCTTTCTTT. The rearrangement joins TRBV4-3 to TRBJ1-1; D gene unclear. Germline lookup yields CDR1 LGHNA and CDR2 YSLEER. V dropped 0 bases and J dropped 3 bases, with 8 bases sitting between them. The CDR3 contains 14 residues.

This chain connects TRBV25-1 to TRBJ1-4; D is perhaps TRBD1 (6 bases). Germline-derived CDR1 and CDR2 are MGHDK and SYGVNS. This CDR3 region has 13 residues. The ends were cut back, 0 bases at V and 14 bases at J, with 13 bases in the middle. The CDR3 DNA reads as TGTGCCAGCAGTGAATATCCAGGGGTGGGTCTGTTTTTT. Protein: CASSEYPGVGLFF.

This chain links TRBV28 with TRBJ2-2, with 12 bases matching TRBD2. Germline lookup yields CDR1 MDHEN and CDR2 SYDVKM. V gave up 3 bases and J gave up 10 bases; unmatched junction bases: 18. This CDR3 spans 19 amino acids. This CDR3 is CASSFFESTSGRFGKELFF. DNA of the CDR3: TGTGCCAGCAGTTTTTTCGAGTCAACTAGCGGGAGGTTTGGGAAGGAGCTGTTTTTT.

The chain joins TRBV6-5 to TRBJ2-7; 11 bases are a match to TRBD2. The CDR3 length is 14 residues. The V and J ends lost 6 bases and 5 bases, in that order; junction bases with no gene match: 6. Germline V CDR1 and CDR2: MNHEY, SVGAGI. The CDR3 DNA follows: TGTGCCAGCAGGCGTAGCGGGAGGGCCCACGAGCAGTACTTC. Residues: CASRRSGRAHEQYF.

The chain carries TRBV5-1 and TRBJ2-5, with a tentative D call TRBD1 (5 bases). Trimming took 2 bases from V and 0 from J, leaving 14 bases between them. Germline-derived CDR1 and CDR2 are SGHRS and YFSETQ. The CDR3 runs to 16 residues. The CDR3 spells CASSFGAGLYQETQYF. The CDR3 DNA sequence: TGCGCCAGCAGCTTCGGAGCAGGGTTGTACCAAGAGACCCAGTACTTC.

The chain uses TRBV25-1 and TRBJ2-2; tentative D call: TRBD1 (5 bases). V gave up 5 bases and J gave up 4 bases, with 8 bases separating them. Germline lookup yields CDR1 MGHDK and CDR2 SYGVNS. The CDR3 loop spans 13 amino acids. The CDR3 DNA is TGTGCCAGCAGTCTGACAGTCACCGGGGAGCTGTTTTTT. As protein: CASSLTVTGELFF.

The chain employs TRBV19 and TRBJ2-7; 7 bases are shared with TRBD1. CDR3 size: 14 residues. Germline CDR1 reads LNHDA; CDR2 reads SQIVND (reference sequence). V was clipped by 1 base and J by 3 bases; unmatched bases: 3. Written as DNA, the CDR3 is TGTGCCAGTAGTATAGCCCACAGGGGCTACGAGCAGTACTTC. Protein sequence: CASSIAHRGYEQYF.

This chain connects TRBV28 to TRBJ1-2, with 9 bases aligning to TRBD1. The CDR3 length is 14 residues. CDR1 MDHEN and CDR2 SYDVKM come from the germline V gene. Trimming took 2 bases from V and 6 from J; bases not matched to a gene: 4. The CDR3 DNA reads as TGTGCCAGCAGTTTAGGGGACAGGGATAATGGCTACACCTTC. It yields the protein CASSLGDRDNGYTF.

The chain employs TRBV19 and TRBJ2-7; TRBD1 might be the D (8 bases). Germline V gives CDR1 LNHDA, CDR2 SQIVND (reference sequence). The CDR3 consists of 14 residues. V shed 4 bases and J shed 6 bases, with 16 bases lying between them. The CDR3: CASSNSGTGSEQYF. CDR3 DNA sequence: TGTGCCAGTAGTAACAGCGGGACAGGTTCCGAGCAGTACTTC.

A few counts support this clone. The rearrangement links TRBV2 to TRBJ1-2; D is undetermined. CDR3 length: 12 amino acids. Looked up from germline, CDR1 is SNHLY and CDR2 is FYNNEI. Trimming took off 2 bases at V and 8 bases at J, with 9 bases between the two ends. CDR3 sequence (DNA): TGTGCCAGCAGTGAATCGGGGTACGGCTACACCTTC. Its protein product is CASSESGYGYTF. Full variable domain (rest looked up from reference TRBV2 and TRBJ1-2): EPEVTQTPSHQVTQMGQEVILRCVPISNHLYFYWYRQILGQKVEFLVSFYNNEISEKSEIFDDQFSVERPDGSNFTLKIRSTKLEDSAMYFCASSESGYGYTFGSGTRLTVV.

This rearrangement joins TRBV7-9 to TRBJ1-2; no reliable D call. The germline V and J ends were trimmed by 5 bases and 6 bases, with 16 bases remaining between them. Germline V gene sequence: CDR1 SEHNR, CDR2 FQNEAQ (reference sequence). This CDR3 is built from 14 residues. CDR3 DNA sequence: TGTGCCAGCAGCCCATACTCAGTTGTGGATGGCTACACCTTC. Its translation is CASSPYSVVDGYTF. Combining the CDR3 with reference TRBV7-9 and TRBJ1-2 gives the whole variable domain DTGVSQNPRHKITKRGQNVTFRCDPISEHNRLYWYRQTLGQGPEFLTYFQNEAQLEKSRLLSDRFSAERPKGSFSTLEIQRTEQGDSAMYLCASSPYSVVDGYTFGSGTRLTVV.

This clone turned up a few times. The chain links TRBV7-2 to TRBJ2-7, with TRBD1 matching over 9 bases. V was clipped by 4 bases and J by 7 bases; unmatched bases: 8. The CDR3 covers 14 residues. CDR1 is SGHTA and CDR2 is FQGNSA in the germline V gene. The CDR3 nucleotides read TGTGCCAGCAGCTCAAACAGGGGGCGCCGGGAGCAGTACTTC. Its protein product is CASSSNRGRREQYF.

V is TRBV4-1 and J is TRBJ1-4; 9 bases map to TRBD1. V lost 6 bases, J lost 4 bases, and 6 bases stayed unmatched. This CDR3 is built from 15 residues. Germline V gene sequence: CDR1 MGHRA, CDR2 YSYEKL. CDR3 in amino acids: CASSRTGDLNEKLFF. The CDR3 region has the DNA TGCGCCAGCAGTCGGACAGGGGACCTTAATGAAAAACTGTTTTTT.

This clone is labeled medium-sized (0.01 to 0.1%). V gene TRBV30 combines with J gene TRBJ1-3; maybe TRBD1 (6 bases). The germline gives CDR1 GTSNPN, CDR2 SVGIG (reference sequence). The CDR3 consists of 14 residues. V dropped 0 bases and J dropped 4 bases, with 10 bases sitting between them. The CDR3 here is CAWSVQGSGNTIYF. CDR3 in DNA: TGTGCCTGGAGTGTACAGGGATCGGGAAACACCATATATTTT.

This clone was counted once. V and J are TRBV6-1 and TRBJ1-2; 9 positions agree with TRBD1. Per the germline V gene, CDR1 is MNHNS and CDR2 is SASEGT. V was clipped by 4 bases and J by 4 bases; unmatched bases: 13. The CDR3 covers 17 residues. The CDR3 nucleotides read TGTGCCAGCAGTGGAGAGGACGGGACAGGGAGCTCCTATGGCTACACCTTC. It encodes CASSGEDGTGSSYGYTF.

This clone has a handful of counts. The J gene is TRBJ2-7, the V gene TRBV7-6, with D possibly matching TRBD1 (5 bases). Germline values: CDR1 SGHVS, CDR2 FNYEAQ. The CDR3 sequence is 14 residues long. The germline V and J ends were trimmed by 6 bases and 3 bases, with 15 bases remaining between them. The CDR3 region has the DNA TGTGCCAGCAGGCCAGGGCTCCTGGACTACGAGCAGTACTTC. Amino acids: CASRPGLLDYEQYF.

This sequence joins TRBV5-6 and TRBJ2-5, with D perhaps TRBD1 (6 bases). V dropped 0 bases and J dropped 6 bases, with 12 bases sitting between them. The CDR3 contains 14 residues. Germline lookup yields CDR1 SGHDT and CDR2 YYEEEE. In DNA form, the CDR3 reads TGTGCCAGCAGCTTGGGACAGGCGTTGCAGACCCAGTACTTC. Protein: CASSLGQALQTQYF.

The chain links TRBV5-1 to TRBJ2-7, with D possibly matching TRBD1 (6 bases). V shed 3 bases and J shed 6 bases, with 16 bases lying between them. CDR1 and CDR2 from the germline V gene are SGHRS and YFSETQ. This CDR3 has 14 residues. This CDR3 is CASSSYRDTGEQYF. The CDR3 nucleotides read TGCGCCAGCAGCTCTTACAGGGATACGGGCGAGCAGTACTTC.

The genes are TRBV28 and TRBJ2-5; D is possibly TRBD1 or TRBD2 (5 bases each). Between the trimmed V and J ends, which lost 4 bases and 5 bases, there was a span of 17 bases. The CDR3 contains 15 residues. Germline CDR1 MDHEN, CDR2 SYDVKM. Here the CDR3 reads CASSSRDPGEETQYF. CDR3 in DNA: TGTGCCAGCAGTTCCCGGGACCCAGGCGAGGAGACCCAGTACTTC.

For the CDR3, the DNA is TGTGCCAGCAGCTCCCTGCTAGCGGCCTCCTACGAGCAGTACTTC. Protein: CASSSLLAASYEQYF. The V call is TRBV7-9, the J call TRBJ2-7; 7 bases are a match to TRBD2. The trim removed 4 bases at V and 0 bases at J, leaving 6 bases unmatched. Germline CDR1 SEHNR, CDR2 FQNEAQ (reference sequence). The CDR3 totals 15 residues.

The chain uses TRBV14 and TRBJ1-2; D may be TRBD1 (5 bases). The germline gives CDR1 SGHDN, CDR2 FVKESK. The CDR3 covers 13 residues. V was shortened by 1 base and J by 2 bases, with 5 bases between the two germline ends. The CDR3 DNA reads as TGTGCCAGCAGCCAAGGGGGGAACTATGGCTACACCTTC. Translation gives CASSQGGNYGYTF.